Listed below are T cell receptor beta chains from one sample, sequenced in a study of memory CD8 T cells in hepatitis C reinfection. Repertoires were generated with immunoSEQ multiplex PCR, while TCRdb's copy carries only in-frame clones and drops some. The sample lists roughly 43,000 clones, around nine tenths occurring once. The sequenced sample was naive CD8+ T cells sorted from blood. All receptors come from a man aged 18 to 29 with hepatitis C virus infection. The CDR3 runs from the conserved cysteine through the conserved F or W. The order of the fields is D gene, CDR3 length, clone size, J gene, V gene, CDR3 DNA, CDR3 protein. The D gene is left open where the match is weak. Rows give clone size only sometimes, using once, few, many, or a class for an expanded clone.

d_call: .; cdr3_length: 15; clone_size: .; j_call: TRBJ2-1; v_call: TRBV6-6; cdr3_nt: TGTGCCAGCGTTACAGGAAAGAGCTCCTACAATGAGCAGTTCTTC; cdr3_aa: CASVTGKSSYNEQFF
d_call: TRBD1; cdr3_length: 15; clone_size: .; j_call: TRBJ2-5; v_call: TRBV7-9; cdr3_nt: TGTGCCAGCAGCCCCGGGACAGGGGGACCAGAGACCCAGTACTTC; cdr3_aa: CASSPGTGGPETQYF
d_call: .; cdr3_length: 13; clone_size: .; j_call: TRBJ1-2; v_call: TRBV28; cdr3_nt: TGTGCCAGCAGCCCGACAGTTAACTATGGCTACACCTTC; cdr3_aa: CASSPTVNYGYTF
d_call: TRBD1; cdr3_length: 15; clone_size: .; j_call: TRBJ2-1; v_call: TRBV4-1; cdr3_nt: TGCGCCAGCAGCTCGGGACAGGGGTTTTACAATGAGCAGTTCTTC; cdr3_aa: CASSSGQGFYNEQFF
d_call: .; cdr3_length: 13; clone_size: .; j_call: TRBJ2-5; v_call: TRBV10-3; cdr3_nt: TGTGCCATCAGTGAGGAGGGCCAAGAGACCCAGTACTTC; cdr3_aa: CAISEEGQETQYF
d_call: .; cdr3_length: 12; clone_size: once; j_call: TRBJ1-5; v_call: TRBV27; cdr3_nt: TGTGCCAGCAGGGGGCCAAATCAGCCCCAGCATTTT; cdr3_aa: CASRGPNQPQHF
d_call: .; cdr3_length: 13; clone_size: .; j_call: TRBJ2-3; v_call: TRBV7-2; cdr3_nt: TGTGCCACCGAGGGCTCTTACACAGATACGCAGTATTTT; cdr3_aa: CATEGSYTDTQYF
d_call: .; cdr3_length: 16; clone_size: .; j_call: TRBJ2-1; v_call: TRBV2; cdr3_nt: TGTGCCAGCAGGGAAAGGGCAGGGATAACCTACAATGAGCAGTTCTTC; cdr3_aa: CASRERAGITYNEQFF
d_call: .; cdr3_length: 15; clone_size: few; j_call: TRBJ2-1; v_call: TRBV5-4; cdr3_nt: TGTGCCAGCAGCTTGGACAGGAGCTCCTACAATGAGCAGTTCTTC; cdr3_aa: CASSLDRSSYNEQFF
d_call: TRBD2; cdr3_length: 16; clone_size: .; j_call: TRBJ2-5; v_call: TRBV4-1; cdr3_nt: TGCGCCAGCAGCCTATCCTTTTCTGCGGGAGAGGAGACCCAGTACTTC; cdr3_aa: CASSLSFSAGEETQYF
d_call: .; cdr3_length: 14; clone_size: .; j_call: TRBJ2-3; v_call: TRBV11-2; cdr3_nt: TGTGCCAGCAGCCCCCCGTTAGGACTCAATACGCAGTATTTT; cdr3_aa: CASSPPLGLNTQYF
d_call: .; cdr3_length: 14; clone_size: .; j_call: TRBJ2-1; v_call: TRBV10-3; cdr3_nt: TGTGCCATCAGTGATCTCACAACCTACAATGAGCAGTTCTTC; cdr3_aa: CAISDLTTYNEQFF
d_call: .; cdr3_length: 15; clone_size: .; j_call: TRBJ2-7; v_call: TRBV28; cdr3_nt: TGTGCCAGCAGTGGGGGTTGGGGGGAATTGAGCGAGCAGTACTTC; cdr3_aa: CASSGGWGELSEQYF
d_call: .; cdr3_length: 15; clone_size: once; j_call: TRBJ1-4; v_call: TRBV12-2; cdr3_nt: TGTGCAAGTCGCCACCGACAGGGAACTAATGAAAAACTGTTTTTT; cdr3_aa: CASRHRQGTNEKLFF
d_call: TRBD2; cdr3_length: 16; clone_size: .; j_call: TRBJ2-3; v_call: TRBV7-6; cdr3_nt: TGTGCCAGCAGCTTAGGATTAGCGGGAGAGGGAGATACGCAGTATTTT; cdr3_aa: CASSLGLAGEGDTQYF